This T cell receptor (beta chain) comes out of a study of identical twins. Regarding the study as a whole: Beta out-of-frame sequences showed weaker excess twin sharing.

MiXCR, run by TCRdb on the 5' RACE reads, gives a single entry per CDR3 protein. The repertoire has about 470,000 distinct CDR3 sequences, more than 20% of them found once; the top ten carry 2.9%. The V end lost 4 bases, the J end lost 4 bases, and 5 bases lay between the germline ends. CDR1 is SGHNT, CDR2 YENEEA, per germline. CDR3 size: 11 residues. This clonotype occurred many times. The antigen is unknown. The sample also formed part of further work on T cells expressing NK-cell markers.

Source material: CD4+ T cells sorted from blood. V usage is TRBV11-3 and J usage is TRBJ2-7; D is undetermined. This sequence originates from a woman aged 18-30 years in good health. Here the CDR3 reads CASSSWYEQYF. CDR3 coding DNA: TGTGCCAGCAGCTCCTGGTACGAGCAGTACTTC.